The clone carrying this T cell receptor beta chain has ten or more counts. The data derive from a study of T-cell reconstitution after alpha-beta-depleted transplantation in children. Germline CDR1 and CDR2: DFQATT and SNEGSKA (reference sequence). V lost 3 bases, J lost 4 bases, and 14 bases lay in between. The CDR3 runs 14 residues. Researchers prepared the TCRbeta library using unique molecular identifiers, the study reports. TCRdb re-called the PCR reads with MiXCR, one entry per CDR3 protein. The data show approximately 270,000 distinct CDR3 sequences, 9.9% seen once. The J gene is TRBJ2-3, the V gene TRBV20-1; tentatively, D is TRBD1 (6 bases). This sample comprised PBMCs from the stem cell graft donor, obtained from the stem cell graft. The origin of this receptor is a human donor who donated a stem cell graft to a child with SCID. The CDR3 is CSASRGGVADTQYF. Written as DNA, the CDR3 is TGCAGTGCTAGTAGAGGGGGAGTAGCAGATACGCAGTATTTT.